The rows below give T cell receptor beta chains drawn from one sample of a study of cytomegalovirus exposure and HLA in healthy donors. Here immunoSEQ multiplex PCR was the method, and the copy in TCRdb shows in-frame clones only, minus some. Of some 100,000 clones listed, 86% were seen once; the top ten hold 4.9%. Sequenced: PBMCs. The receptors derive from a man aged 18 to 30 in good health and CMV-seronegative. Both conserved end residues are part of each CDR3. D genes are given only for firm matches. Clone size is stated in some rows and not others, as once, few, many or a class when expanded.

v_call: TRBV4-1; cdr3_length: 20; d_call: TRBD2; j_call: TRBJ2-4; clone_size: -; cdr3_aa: CASSQGGLGREGRAKNIQYF; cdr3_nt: TGCGCCAGCAGCCAGGGGGGGTTGGGACGGGAGGGCAGGGCCAAAAACATTCAGTACTTC
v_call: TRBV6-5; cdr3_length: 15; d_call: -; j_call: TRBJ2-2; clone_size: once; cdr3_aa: CASSFDSLDPGELFF; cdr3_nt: TGTGCCAGCAGTTTCGACTCTTTAGACCCCGGGGAGCTGTTTTTT
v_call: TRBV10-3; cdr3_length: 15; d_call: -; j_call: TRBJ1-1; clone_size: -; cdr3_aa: CAISDFFGGNTEAFF; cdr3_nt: TGTGCCATCAGTGATTTTTTCGGGGGGAACACTGAAGCTTTCTTT
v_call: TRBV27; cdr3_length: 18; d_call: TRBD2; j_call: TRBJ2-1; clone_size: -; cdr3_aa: CASSLSAGGPSSYNEQFF; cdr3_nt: TGTGCCAGCAGTTTATCCGCGGGGGGGCCGAGCTCCTACAATGAGCAGTTCTTC
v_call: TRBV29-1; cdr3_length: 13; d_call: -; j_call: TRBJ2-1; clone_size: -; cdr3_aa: CSGMEGSYNEQFF; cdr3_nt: TGCAGCGGAATGGAGGGGTCCTACAATGAGCAGTTCTTC
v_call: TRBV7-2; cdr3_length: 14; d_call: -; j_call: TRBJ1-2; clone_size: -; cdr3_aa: CASSPSGAIYGYTF; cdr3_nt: TGTGCCAGCAGCCCGAGCGGGGCTATCTATGGCTACACCTTC
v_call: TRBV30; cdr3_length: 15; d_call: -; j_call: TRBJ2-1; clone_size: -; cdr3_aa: CAWSVGLSSNNEQFF; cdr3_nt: TGTGCCTGGAGTGTGGGGCTCTCTTCTAACAATGAGCAGTTCTTC
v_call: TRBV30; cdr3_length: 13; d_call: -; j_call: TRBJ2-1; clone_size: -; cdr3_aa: CAWSVAFLGEQFF; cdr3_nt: TGTGCCTGGAGTGTAGCGTTTTTGGGTGAGCAGTTCTTC
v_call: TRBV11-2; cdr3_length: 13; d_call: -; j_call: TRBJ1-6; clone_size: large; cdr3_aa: CASSTIGDSPLHF; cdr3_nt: TGTGCCAGCAGCACAATAGGGGATTCACCCCTCCACTTT
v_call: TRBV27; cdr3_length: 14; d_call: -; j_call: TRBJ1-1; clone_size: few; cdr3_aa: CASSRGSGETEAFF; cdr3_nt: TGTGCCAGCAGCCGCGGTTCGGGGGAGACTGAAGCTTTCTTT
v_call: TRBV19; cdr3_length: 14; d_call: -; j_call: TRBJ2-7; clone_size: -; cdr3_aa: CASSSSTVSYEQYF; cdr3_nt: TGTGCCAGTAGTTCCTCGACAGTATCCTACGAGCAGTACTTC
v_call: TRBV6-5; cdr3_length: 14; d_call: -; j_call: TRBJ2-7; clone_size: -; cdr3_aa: CASTKGSSVHEQYF; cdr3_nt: TGTGCCAGCACCAAAGGTTCTAGTGTCCACGAGCAGTACTTC
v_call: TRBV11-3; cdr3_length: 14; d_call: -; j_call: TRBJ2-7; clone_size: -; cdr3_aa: CASSFGEGGDEQYF; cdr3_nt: TGTGCCAGCAGCTTTGGAGAGGGCGGGGACGAGCAGTACTTC
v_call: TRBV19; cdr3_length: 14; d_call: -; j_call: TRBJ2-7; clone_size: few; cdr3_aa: CASSIHQDSYEQYF; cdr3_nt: TGTGCCAGTAGTATACACCAGGATAGCTACGAGCAGTACTTC
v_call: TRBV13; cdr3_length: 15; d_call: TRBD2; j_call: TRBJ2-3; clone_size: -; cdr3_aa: CASSHGRGRTDTQYF; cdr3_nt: TGTGCCAGCAGCCACGGGAGGGGACGCACAGATACGCAGTATTTT
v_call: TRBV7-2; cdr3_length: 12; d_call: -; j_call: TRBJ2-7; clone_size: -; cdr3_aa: CASSFPSEMQYF; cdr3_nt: TGTGCCAGCAGCTTCCCTAGCGAGATGCAGTACTTC
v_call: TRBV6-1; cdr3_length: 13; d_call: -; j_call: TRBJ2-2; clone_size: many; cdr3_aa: CASTRGGTGELFF; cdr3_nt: TGTGCCAGCACTAGGGGCGGAACCGGGGAGCTGTTTTTT
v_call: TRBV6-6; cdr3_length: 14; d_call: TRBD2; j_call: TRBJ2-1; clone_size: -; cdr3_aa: CASRTSGINNEQFF; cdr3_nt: TGTGCCAGCAGGACTAGCGGGATCAACAATGAGCAGTTCTTC
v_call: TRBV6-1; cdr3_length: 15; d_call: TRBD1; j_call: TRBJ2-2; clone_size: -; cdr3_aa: CASSDRGRNTGELFF; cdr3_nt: TGTGCCAGCAGTGACAGGGGGAGGAACACCGGGGAGCTGTTTTTT
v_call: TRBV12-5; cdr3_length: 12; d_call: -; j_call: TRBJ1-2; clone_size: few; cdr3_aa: CASGPSLAGYTF; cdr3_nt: TGTGCTAGTGGTCCCAGCTTAGCAGGCTACACCTTC
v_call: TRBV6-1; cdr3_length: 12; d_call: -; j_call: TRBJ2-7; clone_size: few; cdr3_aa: CASSEGPYEQYF; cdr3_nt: TGTGCCAGCAGTGAAGGGCCGTACGAGCAGTACTTC
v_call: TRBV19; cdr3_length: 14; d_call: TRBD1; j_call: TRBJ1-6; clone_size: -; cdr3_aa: CASSIGQGRSPLHF; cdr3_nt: TGTGCCAGTAGTATAGGACAGGGCAGGTCACCCCTCCACTTT
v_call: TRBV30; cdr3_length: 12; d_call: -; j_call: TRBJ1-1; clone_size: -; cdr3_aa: CAWNWEGTEAFF; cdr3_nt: TGTGCCTGGAACTGGGAGGGCACTGAAGCTTTCTTT
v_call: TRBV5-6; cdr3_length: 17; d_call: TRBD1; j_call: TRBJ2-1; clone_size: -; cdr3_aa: CASSHGQADVYINEQFF; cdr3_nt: TGTGCCAGCAGTCATGGACAGGCGGATGTTTACATCAATGAGCAGTTCTTC
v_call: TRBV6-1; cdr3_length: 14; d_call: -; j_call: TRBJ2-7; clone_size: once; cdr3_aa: CASRGSGNTYEQYF; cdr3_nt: TGTGCCAGCAGGGGTAGCGGAAACACCTACGAGCAGTACTTC
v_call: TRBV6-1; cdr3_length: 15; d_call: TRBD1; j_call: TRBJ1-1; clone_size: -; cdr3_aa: CASSEVTGSRTEAFF; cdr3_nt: TGTGCCAGCAGTGAAGTGACAGGGTCGAGGACTGAAGCTTTCTTT
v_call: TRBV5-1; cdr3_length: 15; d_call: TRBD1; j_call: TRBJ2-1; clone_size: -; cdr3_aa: CASSLQGVAYNEQFF; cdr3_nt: TGCGCCAGCAGCTTACAGGGGGTAGCCTACAATGAGCAGTTCTTC
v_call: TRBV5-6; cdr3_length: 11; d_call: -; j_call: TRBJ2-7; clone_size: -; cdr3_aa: CASSLYYEQYF; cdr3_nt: TGTGCCAGCAGCCTTTACTACGAGCAGTACTTC
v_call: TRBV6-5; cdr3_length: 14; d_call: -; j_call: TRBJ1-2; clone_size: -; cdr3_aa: CASSYGRGTYGYTF; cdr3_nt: TGTGCCAGCAGTTACGGGCGGGGGACATATGGCTACACCTTC
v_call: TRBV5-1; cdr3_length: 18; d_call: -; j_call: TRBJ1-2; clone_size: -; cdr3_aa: CASSLVSSIGRGAYGYTF; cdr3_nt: TGCGCCAGCAGCTTGGTGTCTTCGATAGGTCGCGGGGCCTATGGCTACACCTTC
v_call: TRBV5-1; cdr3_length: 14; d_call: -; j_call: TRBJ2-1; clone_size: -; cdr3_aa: CASSPQGLSNEQFF; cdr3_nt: TGCGCCAGCAGCCCTCAGGGACTGAGCAATGAGCAGTTCTTC
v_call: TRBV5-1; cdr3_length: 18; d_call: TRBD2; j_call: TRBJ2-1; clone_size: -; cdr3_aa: CASSPRKTTSARYNEQFF; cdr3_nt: TGCGCCAGCAGCCCACGAAAAACGACTAGCGCGAGATACAATGAGCAGTTCTTC
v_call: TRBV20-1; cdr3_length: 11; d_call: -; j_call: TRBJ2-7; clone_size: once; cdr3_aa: CSARLAYEQYF; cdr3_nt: TGCAGTGCTAGATTAGCCTACGAGCAGTACTTC
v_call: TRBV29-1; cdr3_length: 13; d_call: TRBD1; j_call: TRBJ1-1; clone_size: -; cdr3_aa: CSASGTENTEAFF; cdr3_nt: TGCAGCGCCTCCGGGACAGAGAACACTGAAGCTTTCTTT
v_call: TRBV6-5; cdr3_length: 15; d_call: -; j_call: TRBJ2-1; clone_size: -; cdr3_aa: CASGSRGLSYNEQFF; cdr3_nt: TGTGCCAGCGGGAGCAGGGGTCTCTCCTACAATGAGCAGTTCTTC
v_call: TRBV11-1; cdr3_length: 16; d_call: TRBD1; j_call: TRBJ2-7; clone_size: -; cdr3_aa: CASSFRRGTGGFEQYF; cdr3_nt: TGTGCCAGCAGCTTCCGTAGAGGGACAGGGGGCTTCGAGCAGTACTTC
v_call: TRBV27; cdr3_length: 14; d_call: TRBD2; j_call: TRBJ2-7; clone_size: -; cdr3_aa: CASSFLGGNYEQYF; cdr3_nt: TGTGCCAGCAGTTTCCTCGGGGGGAACTACGAGCAGTACTTC
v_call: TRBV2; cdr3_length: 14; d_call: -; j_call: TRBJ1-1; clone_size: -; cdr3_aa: CASSVNSRDTEAFF; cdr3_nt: TGTGCCAGCAGTGTGAACTCGAGGGACACTGAAGCTTTCTTT
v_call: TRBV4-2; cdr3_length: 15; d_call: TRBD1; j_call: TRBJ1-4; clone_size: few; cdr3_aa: CASSQRTGANEKLFF; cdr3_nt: TGTGCCAGCAGCCAGAGGACAGGAGCGAATGAAAAACTGTTTTTT